What follows are 31 T cell receptor beta chains derived from one specimen sequenced in a study of cytomegalovirus exposure and HLA in healthy donors. The assay was immunoSEQ multiplex PCR, and TCRdb's table has in-frame clones only and misses some. The sample has about 150,000 clones; 88% are singletons. Material: PBMCs. The receptors originated from a young man in good health and CMV-seronegative.

CDR3 nucleotide sequence: TGTGCCATCAGTGCGGGACAGGGGACTTCCGATGAGCAGTTCTTC. Translation gives CAISAGQGTSDEQFF. The chain has TRBV10-3 and TRBJ2-1; TRBD1 matches at 10 bases. Per the germline V gene, CDR1 is ENHRY and CDR2 is SYGVKD. This CDR3 region has 15 residues. V lost 4 bases and J lost 8; bases outside the gene matches: 8.

This chain joins TRBV4-1 and TRBJ2-1; the D gene is possibly TRBD2 (5 bases). Germline CDR1 MGHRA, CDR2 YSYEKL. The CDR3 sequence is 14 residues long. V was clipped by 0 bases and J by 10 bases, with 13 bases between them. The CDR3 is CASSQDEGWSEQFF. The CDR3, as DNA: TGCGCCAGCAGCCAAGATGAGGGTTGGAGCGAGCAGTTCTTC.

This rearrangement joins TRBV5-1 to TRBJ2-1; TRBD2 matches 12 bases. Germline CDR1 SGHRS, CDR2 YFSETQ. The junction had 4 bases not matched to a gene; V was cut back by 9 bases and J by 6 bases. This CDR3 has 13 residues. CDR3 in amino acids: CATRTSGTNEQFF. CDR3 in DNA: TGCGCCACCAGGACTAGCGGGACCAATGAGCAGTTCTTC.

V gene TRBV5-5 combines with J gene TRBJ1-2; 12 nucleotides align to TRBD1. The CDR3 spans 16 residues. Losses at the gene ends were 4 bases for V and 5 bases for J; bases not matched to a gene: 9. Germline V lookup: CDR1 SGHKS, CDR2 YYEKEE (reference sequence). The CDR3 here is CASSVAGTGGSYGYTF. Here the CDR3 DNA reads TGTGCCAGCAGCGTGGCCGGGACAGGGGGCTCTTATGGCTACACCTTC.

This clone has only one observation. The chain links TRBV18 to TRBJ2-2; 9 nucleotides align to TRBD1. The CDR3 runs to 15 residues. The germline V gene encodes CDR1 KGHSH and CDR2 LQKENI. V shed 3 bases, J shed 8 bases, and the junction held 7 bases outside the gene matches. DNA of the CDR3: TGTGCCAGCTCACCCGGGACAGGGCAAATTGGGGAGCTGTTTTTT. Its protein is CASSPGTGQIGELFF. Together with reference TRBV18 and TRBJ2-2, the CDR3 gives the full variable domain: NAGVMQNPRHLVRRRGQEARLRCSPMKGHSHVYWYRQLPEEGLKFMVYLQKENIIDESGMPKERFSAEFPKEGPSILRIQQVVRGDSAAYFCASSPGTGQIGELFFGEGSRLTVL.

The V gene is TRBV6-5, the J gene TRBJ2-5, with a tentative D call TRBD1 (5 bases). The V and J ends lost 0 bases and 5 bases respectively, with 13 bases between them. CDR1 is MNHEY, CDR2 SVGAGI, per germline. The CDR3 loop spans 15 amino acids. The CDR3 nucleotides are TGTGCCAGCAGTTACTCAAACAGGCCAGGGGAGACCCAGTACTTC. Its translation is CASSYSNRPGETQYF.

The genes are TRBV27 and TRBJ2-3, with TRBD2 matching 7 bases. Losses at the gene ends were 7 bases for V and 1 base for J; bases not matched to a gene: 8. The germline gives CDR1 MNHEY, CDR2 SMNVEV (reference sequence). The CDR3 spans 15 residues. CDR3 DNA sequence: TGTGCCAGCACCCGGAGGCTAGCGGGCACAGATACGCAGTATTTT. This codes for CASTRRLAGTDTQYF.

This chain connects TRBV13 to TRBJ1-1, with D possibly being TRBD1 (6 bases). V lost 2 bases and J lost 0, with 16 bases in between. Germline-derived CDR1 and CDR2 are PRHDT and FYEKMQ (reference sequence). The CDR3 is made up of 17 amino acids. CDR3 protein: CASSLSGEFPMNTEAFF. The DNA for the CDR3 is TGTGCCAGCAGCTTATCAGGGGAATTCCCCATGAACACTGAAGCTTTCTTT.

The chain is built from TRBV5-1 and TRBJ2-5, with D uncertain. This CDR3 comprises 12 residues. Per the germline V gene, CDR1 is SGHRS and CDR2 is YFSETQ. V was clipped by 6 bases and J by 4 bases, with 10 bases between them. The CDR3 region is CASTNPRETQYF. CDR3 in DNA: TGCGCCAGCACCAACCCCAGAGAGACCCAGTACTTC.

The chain uses TRBV7-2 and TRBJ2-3; TRBD2 agrees at 13 bases. The V gene end was trimmed by 1 base and the J gene end by 6 bases; junction bases not matched to a gene: 10. The germline gives CDR1 SGHTA, CDR2 FQGNSA. The CDR3 has 18 amino acids. The CDR3 here is CASSLDQGGLAGSDTQYF. CDR3 nucleotide sequence: TGTGCCAGCAGCTTAGACCAGGGGGGACTAGCGGGAAGTGATACGCAGTATTTT.

The rearrangement links TRBV6-1 to TRBJ1-2; D may be TRBD1 (6 bases). Trimming took off 2 bases at V and 8 bases at J, with 12 bases between the two ends. In germline, CDR1 is MNHNS, CDR2 SASEGT. This CDR3 contains 13 residues. CDR3 residues: CASSEWGGGGYTF. CDR3 sequence (DNA): TGTGCCAGCAGTGAATGGGGAGGGGGGGGCTACACCTTC.

This chain uses TRBV7-6 with TRBJ1-1; 10 bases agree with TRBD1. The CDR3 extends over 13 amino acids. Germline loops: CDR1 SGHVS, CDR2 FNYEAQ. The V gene end was trimmed by 4 bases and the J gene end by 11 bases; junction bases not matched to a gene: 7. The CDR3 loop is CASSSTGGKTAFF. CDR3 bases: TGTGCCAGCAGCTCGACAGGGGGCAAGACGGCTTTCTTT.

The chain joins TRBV6-5 to TRBJ1-2; 8 positions agree with TRBD1. This CDR3 spans 13 amino acids. The trim removed 5 bases at V and 7 bases at J, leaving 6 bases unmatched. The V gene's germline CDR1 is MNHEY and CDR2 SVGAGI. The CDR3 sequence is CASSPDRGVGYTF. The CDR3 nucleotides are TGTGCCAGCAGTCCCGACAGGGGTGTTGGCTACACCTTC.

The chain links TRBV11-2 to TRBJ2-7, with D possibly matching TRBD1 (6 bases). CDR3 size: 14 residues. V was clipped by 1 base and J by 4 bases, with 11 bases between them. Germline CDR1 reads SGHAT; CDR2 reads FQNNGV. The CDR3 region has the DNA TGTGCCAGCAGCTTAGTCAGGGGACGTTACGAGCAGTACTTC. Its translation: CASSLVRGRYEQYF.

The rearrangement uses TRBV11-2 and TRBJ1-2, with 9 bases that match TRBD1. Germline V gives CDR1 SGHAT, CDR2 FQNNGV. The CDR3 length is 15 residues. J was trimmed by 4 bases and V by 4 bases; bases with no gene match: 7. The CDR3 DNA reads TGTGCCAGCAGCTCCTACAGGGGGCAGGGCTATGGCTACACCTTC. Translation gives CASSSYRGQGYGYTF.

The gene calls are TRBV12-5 and TRBJ2-1, with 15 bases identical to TRBD2. The CDR3 sequence is 15 residues long. Germline V lookup: CDR1 LGHNT, CDR2 FRNRAP. The trim removed 6 bases at V and 8 bases at J, leaving 5 bases unmatched. DNA for the CDR3: TGTGCTAGTGGCCGGGGACTAGCGGGGGGTGATGAGCAGTTCTTC. It translates to CASGRGLAGGDEQFF.

The chain recombines TRBV7-2 with TRBJ2-1, with 10 bases aligning to TRBD2. CDR1 and CDR2 from the germline V gene are SGHTA and FQGNSA. This CDR3 contains 15 residues. Trimming removed 7 bases from V and 7 bases from J; junction bases left unmatched: 10. The CDR3, as DNA: TGTGCCAGCACCCATCTAGCGGGAGAGTTTAATGAGCAGTTCTTC. Its protein is CASTHLAGEFNEQFF.

The V gene is TRBV11-2, the J gene TRBJ2-7; TRBD2 agrees at 8 bases. Trimming removed 1 base from V and 2 bases from J; junction bases left unmatched: 4. The CDR3 spans 15 residues. From germline, CDR1 is SGHAT and CDR2 FQNNGV. CDR3 protein: CASSLVAGNTYEQYF. The CDR3 DNA reads as TGTGCCAGCAGCTTAGTAGCGGGAAACACCTACGAGCAGTACTTC.

V and J are TRBV5-1 and TRBJ1-1; tentatively, D is TRBD1 (5 bases). Per the germline V gene, CDR1 is SGHRS and CDR2 is YFSETQ. V lost 0 bases and J lost 1, with 10 bases in between. The CDR3 totals 15 residues. The CDR3 DNA follows: TGCGCCAGCAGCTTGGATTCAGGGTGGAACACTGAAGCTTTCTTT. Amino acid sequence: CASSLDSGWNTEAFF. Based on the CDR3 plus reference TRBV5-1 and TRBJ1-1, the full variable domain is KAGVTQTPRYLIKTRGQQVTLSCSPISGHRSVSWYQQTPGQGLQFLFEYFSETQRNKGNFPGRFSGRQFSNSRSEMNVSTLELGDSALYLCASSLDSGWNTEAFFGQGTRLTVV.

J is TRBJ1-5 and V is TRBV28; no reliable D call. Trimming removed 8 bases at V and 3 bases at J, with 11 bases between. The CDR3 extends over 13 amino acids. Germline-derived CDR1 and CDR2 are MDHEN and SYDVKM. In DNA form, the CDR3 reads TGTGCCAGCGTCTCGGGGTTCAATCAGCCCCAGCATTTT. It is translated as CASVSGFNQPQHF.

The genes are TRBV6-1 and TRBJ2-7, with TRBD2 matching 8 bases. CDR1 is MNHNS, CDR2 SASEGT, per germline. V was pared by 2 bases and J by 4 bases, with 7 bases of the junction left unmatched. This CDR3 spans 15 amino acids. CDR3 DNA sequence: TGTGCCAGCAGTGAATTAAGCGGGAGTACTTACGAGCAGTACTTC. Protein sequence: CASSELSGSTYEQYF.

The V call is TRBV28, the J call TRBJ2-5, with TRBD2 identical over 13 bases. Unmatched junction bases numbered 10, after V lost 4 bases and J lost 8 bases. The CDR3 contains 16 residues. The germline V gene has CDR1 MDHEN and CDR2 SYDVKM. Written as DNA, the CDR3 is TGTGCCAGCAGTTCCCGGACTAGCGGGGGCCCAAGCACCCAGTACTTC. This sequence encodes CASSSRTSGGPSTQYF.

The gene calls are TRBV2 and TRBJ1-2; no clear D gene. The length of the CDR3 is 15 residues. The V and J ends lost 2 bases and 7 bases respectively, with 17 bases between them. Germline loops: CDR1 SNHLY, CDR2 FYNNEI. The chain's CDR3 is CASSEIIGTRVGYTF. CDR3 DNA sequence: TGTGCCAGCAGTGAAATAATAGGAACTAGGGTTGGCTACACCTTC.

CDR3 region: CASSGGGTGNTEAFF. CDR3 nucleotide sequence: TGTGCCAGCAGTGGGGGGGGGACGGGTAACACTGAAGCTTTCTTT. The rearrangement uses TRBV6-1 and TRBJ1-1; possible D gene TRBD1, 5 bases. Trimming removed 4 bases at V and 2 bases at J, with 14 bases between. Germline V lookup: CDR1 MNHNS, CDR2 SASEGT. The CDR3 runs 15 residues.

V gene TRBV30 combines with J gene TRBJ2-2, with D maybe TRBD2 (7 bases). This CDR3 region has 15 residues. Germline V gives CDR1 GTSNPN, CDR2 SVGIG (reference sequence). The germline V and J ends were trimmed by 0 bases and 5 bases, with 13 bases remaining between them. In DNA, the CDR3 is TGTGCCTGGAGTGTATACGGGGGGCGTACCGGGGAGCTGTTTTTT. This translates into CAWSVYGGRTGELFF.

This clone was seen only a few times. The V call is TRBV14, the J call TRBJ1-6; a possible D gene is TRBD1 (6 bases). Germline CDR1 SGHDN, CDR2 FVKESK. V lost 6 bases, J lost 10 bases, and 13 bases lay in between. The CDR3 runs to 13 residues. Here the CDR3 reads CASRLQGDSPLHF. The CDR3 coding sequence is TGTGCCAGCAGACTACAGGGAGACTCACCCCTCCACTTT.

The genes are TRBV7-8 and TRBJ2-3; perhaps TRBD1 as D (7 bases). Germline V gene lookup returns CDR1 SGHVS and CDR2 FQNEAQ. The CDR3 is 14 residues long. The V and J ends lost 2 bases and 6 bases respectively, with 12 bases between them. CDR3 in amino acids: CASSLWAGGDTQYF. As DNA, the CDR3 is TGTGCCAGCAGCTTATGGGCAGGGGGGGATACGCAGTATTTT.

The chain is built from TRBV5-1 and TRBJ2-3; 10 bases are shared with TRBD2. The CDR3 is 16 amino acids. Germline trimming cut 3 bases from V and 4 bases from J; bases unmatched to any gene: 8. CDR1 and CDR2 (germline): SGHRS, YFSETQ. CDR3 in DNA: TGCGCCAGCAGCTCGGAAGCGGGGGGGCAATCAGATACGCAGTATTTT. Translated, it gives CASSSEAGGQSDTQYF.

The chain carries TRBV29-1 and TRBJ1-1; 7 bases match TRBD1. J was trimmed by 7 bases and V by 6 bases; bases with no gene match: 5. Germline values: CDR1 SQVTM, CDR2 ANQGSEA. The CDR3 has 11 amino acids. In nucleotides, the CDR3 is TGCAGCGTCGTTGGGACAGTTGAAGCTTTCTTT. Its protein product is CSVVGTVEAFF.

V is TRBV27 and J is TRBJ2-7; tentatively, D is TRBD1 (5 bases). V gave up 5 bases and J gave up 2 bases, with 13 bases separating them. The CDR3 spans 14 residues. Germline loops: CDR1 MNHEY, CDR2 SMNVEV (reference sequence). CDR3 nucleotide sequence: TGTGCCAGCAGTAATCTAGGGGAACCCTACGAGCAGTACTTC. Translated: CASSNLGEPYEQYF.

The genes are TRBV28 and TRBJ1-6; D ambiguous. Trimming removed 2 bases from V and 5 bases from J, with 7 bases in between. CDR3 size: 14 residues. CDR1 is MDHEN, CDR2 SYDVKM, per germline. CDR3 nucleotide sequence: TGTGCCAGCAGTTTAAACACCAATAATTCACCCCTCCACTTT. Amino acids: CASSLNTNNSPLHF.